This TCR beta chain was sequenced during a study of blood T cell repertoires in COVID-19. Study at large: From the United States, Italy and Spain came samples of acute and convalescent COVID-19. From T cells, B-cell-depleted T cells, or PBMCs came the material, which was cDNA or gDNA.

As handled by the study authors: Amplification with reference gene primers provided the estimates of nucleated cell counts. TCRdb's table, derived via immunoSEQ multiplex PCR, lists solely in-frame clones and lacks some. V, J and clone size are those of that table, while D and trimming were read from the DNA. The data contain hundreds of thousands of clones, 80% to 90% of them singletons. The germline V gene has CDR1 LNHDA and CDR2 SQIVND (reference sequence). The CDR3 loop spans 13 amino acids. Trimming took 9 bases from V and 7 from J, leaving 15 bases between them. Sequencing was performed on peripheral blood. This chain joins TRBV19 and TRBJ1-4; D gene unclear. This sequence was found in a woman between 50 and 59 years old with acute or convalescent COVID-19. The CDR3 is CASSILAREKLFF. The DNA of the CDR3 is TGTGCCAGCTCCATTCTTGCGCGTGAAAAACTGTTTTTT. Using reference TRBV19 and TRBJ1-4 for the parts outside the CDR3, the full variable domain is DGGITQSPKYLFRKEGQNVTLSCEQNLNHDAMYWYRQDPGQGLRLIYYSQIVNDFQKGDIAEGYSVSREKKESFPLTVTSAQKNPTAFYLCASSILAREKLFFGSGTQLSVL.